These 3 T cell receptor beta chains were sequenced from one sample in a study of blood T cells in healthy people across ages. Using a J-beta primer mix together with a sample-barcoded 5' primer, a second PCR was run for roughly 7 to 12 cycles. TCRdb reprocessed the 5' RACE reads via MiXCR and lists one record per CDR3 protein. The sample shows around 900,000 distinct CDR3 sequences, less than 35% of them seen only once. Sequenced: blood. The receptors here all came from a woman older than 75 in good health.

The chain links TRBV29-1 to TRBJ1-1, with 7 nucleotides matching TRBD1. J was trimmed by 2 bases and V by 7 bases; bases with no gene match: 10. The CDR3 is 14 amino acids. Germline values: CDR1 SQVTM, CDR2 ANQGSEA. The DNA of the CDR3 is TGCAGCGCTGCTATAGGGACAGCAAACACTGAAGCTTTCTTT. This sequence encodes CSAAIGTANTEAFF.

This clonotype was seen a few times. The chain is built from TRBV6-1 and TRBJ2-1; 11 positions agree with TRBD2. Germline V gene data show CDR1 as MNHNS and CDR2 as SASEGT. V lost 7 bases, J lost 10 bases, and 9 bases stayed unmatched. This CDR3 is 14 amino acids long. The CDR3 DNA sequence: TGTGCCAGCATCGTTAGCGGGGGGGCTCGGGAGCAGTTCTTC. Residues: CASIVSGGAREQFF.

The CDR3 sequence: CASKRTGVDEQYF. As DNA, the CDR3 is TGTGCCAGCAAAAGGACAGGGGTGGACGAGCAGTACTTC. The chain recombines TRBV2 with TRBJ2-4; TRBD1 aligns across 9 bases. The DNA end is more similar to TRBJ2-7, so the J call may be wrong. Germline CDR1 is SNHLY and CDR2 is FYNNEI. The CDR3 totals 13 residues.